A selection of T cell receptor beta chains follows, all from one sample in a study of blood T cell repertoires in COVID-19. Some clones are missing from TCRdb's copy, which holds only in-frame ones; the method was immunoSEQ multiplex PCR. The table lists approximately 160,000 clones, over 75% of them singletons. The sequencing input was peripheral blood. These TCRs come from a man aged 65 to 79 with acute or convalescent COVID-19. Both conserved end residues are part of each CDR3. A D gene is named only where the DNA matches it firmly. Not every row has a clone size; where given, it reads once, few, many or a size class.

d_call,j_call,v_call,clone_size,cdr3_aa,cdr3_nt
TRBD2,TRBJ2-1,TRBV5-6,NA,CASSLRSGRMYNEQFF,TGTGCCAGCAGCTTACGTAGCGGGAGGATGTACAATGAGCAGTTCTTC
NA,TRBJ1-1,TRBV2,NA,CASRVEGGRWVNTEAFF,TGTGCCAGCAGGGTCGAGGGGGGGCGATGGGTGAACACTGAAGCTTTCTTT
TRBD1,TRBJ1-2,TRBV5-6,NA,CASSLRRGRDGYTF,TGTGCCAGCAGCTTGCGTAGGGGGCGAGATGGCTACACCTTC
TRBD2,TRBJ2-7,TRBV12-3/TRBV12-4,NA,CASKSAGGEQYF,TGTGCCAGCAAGTCCGCGGGAGGGGAGCAGTACTTC
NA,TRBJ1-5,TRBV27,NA,CASSLTRDSNQPQHF,TGTGCCAGCAGTTTAACCAGGGATAGCAATCAGCCCCAGCATTTT
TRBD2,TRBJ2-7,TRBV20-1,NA,CSASTLAGGPGEQYF,TGCAGTGCTAGTACACTAGCGGGGGGGCCGGGCGAGCAGTACTTC
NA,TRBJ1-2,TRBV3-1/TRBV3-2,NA,CASSQSLGGARGYTF,TGTGCCAGCAGCCAGTCTTTGGGGGGGGCGAGGGGCTACACCTTC
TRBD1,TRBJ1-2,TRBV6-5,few,CASSSLGGLGYGYTF,TGTGCCAGCAGTTCGTTAGGGGGCCTAGGCTATGGCTACACCTTC
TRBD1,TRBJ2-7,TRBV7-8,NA,CASARDSSYEQYF,TGTGCCAGCGCCCGGGACAGCTCCTACGAGCAGTACTTC
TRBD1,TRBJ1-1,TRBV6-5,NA,CASSYTDRGNYEAFF,TGTGCCAGCAGTTACACGGACAGGGGGAACTATGAAGCTTTCTTT
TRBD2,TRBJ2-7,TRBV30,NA,CAWSPWTSGYEQYF,TGTGCCTGGAGTCCCTGGACTAGCGGATACGAGCAGTACTTC
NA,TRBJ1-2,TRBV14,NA,CASSQDLDGNYGYTF,TGTGCCAGCAGCCAAGACCTTGACGGGAACTATGGCTACACCTTC
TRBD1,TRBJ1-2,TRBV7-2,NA,CASSLAPGQGYGYTF,TGTGCCAGCAGCTTAGCCCCGGGACAGGGCTATGGCTACACCTTC
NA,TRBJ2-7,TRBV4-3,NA,CASSQDTDSSYEQYF,TGCGCCAGCAGCCAAGATACCGACAGCTCCTACGAGCAGTACTTC
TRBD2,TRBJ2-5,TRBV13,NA,CASSAWTSGGSETQYF,TGTGCCAGCAGCGCGTGGACTAGCGGGGGGTCAGAGACCCAGTACTTC
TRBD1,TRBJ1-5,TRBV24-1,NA,CATSDRDRGNQPQHF,TGTGCCACCAGTGATCGGGACAGAGGCAATCAGCCCCAGCATTTT
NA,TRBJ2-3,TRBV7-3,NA,CASSLSDGDTQYF,TGTGCCAGCAGCTTGTCCGACGGGGATACGCAGTATTTT
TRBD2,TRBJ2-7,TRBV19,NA,CASSIFPSGLSSYEQYF,TGTGCCAGTAGTATCTTCCCTAGCGGATTAAGCTCCTACGAGCAGTACTTC
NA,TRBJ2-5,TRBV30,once,CAWGREQETQYF,TGTGCCTGGGGCAGGGAACAAGAGACCCAGTACTTC
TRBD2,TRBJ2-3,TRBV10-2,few,CATRGTSGGLGGGTDTQYF,TGCGCCACCAGGGGGACTAGCGGGGGGCTCGGGGGCGGCACAGATACGCAGTATTTT
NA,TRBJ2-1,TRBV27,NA,CASSLSRGHSYNEQFF,TGTGCCAGCAGTTTATCGCGTGGACACAGCTACAATGAGCAGTTCTTC
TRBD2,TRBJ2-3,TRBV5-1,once,CASSHTSAVTDTQYF,TGCGCCAGCAGCCACACTAGCGCCGTCACAGATACGCAGTATTTT
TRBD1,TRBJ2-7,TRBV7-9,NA,CASSFRQGDEQYF,TGTGCCAGCAGCTTCCGACAGGGGGACGAGCAGTACTTC
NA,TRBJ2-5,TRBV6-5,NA,CARSKTGGEGETQYF,TGTGCCAGATCCAAAACGGGGGGCGAAGGAGAGACCCAGTACTTC
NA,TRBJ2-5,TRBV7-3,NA,CASSSGLQETQYF,TGTGCCAGCAGCTCGGGACTCCAAGAGACCCAGTACTTC
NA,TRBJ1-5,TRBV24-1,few,CATSDWTGDGNQPQHF,TGTGCCACCAGTGACTGGACGGGAGATGGCAATCAGCCCCAGCATTTT
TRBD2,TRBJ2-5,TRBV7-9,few,CASSPGGSTGETQYF,TGTGCCAGCAGCCCCGGGGGGTCGACGGGAGAGACCCAGTACTTC
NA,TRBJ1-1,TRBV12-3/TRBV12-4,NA,CASTPEMNTEAFF,TGTGCCAGCACTCCGGAGATGAACACTGAAGCTTTCTTT
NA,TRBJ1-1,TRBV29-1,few,CSVRALSTGTEAFF,TGCAGCGTCAGGGCCTTGTCTACGGGCACTGAAGCTTTCTTT
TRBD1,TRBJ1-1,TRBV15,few,CATSRDYPGGDTEAFF,TGTGCCACCAGCAGAGATTACCCAGGGGGAGACACTGAAGCTTTCTTT
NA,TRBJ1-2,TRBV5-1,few,CASSLDSYGYTF,TGCGCCAGCAGCTTGGACAGCTATGGCTACACCTTC
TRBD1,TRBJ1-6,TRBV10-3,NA,CAISGAGGSPLHF,TGTGCCATCAGTGGGGCAGGGGGTTCACCCCTCCACTTT
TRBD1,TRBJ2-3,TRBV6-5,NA,CASSRGDRGYDTQYF,TGTGCCAGCAGTAGGGGGGACAGGGGGTACGATACGCAGTATTTT
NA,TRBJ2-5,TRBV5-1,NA,CASSLQETQYF,TGCGCCAGCAGCCTCCAAGAGACCCAGTACTTC